The 11 T cell receptor beta chains listed next were all sequenced from one sample in a study of shared clonotypes between healthy human individuals. TCRdb's copy holds only in-frame clones and misses some; the assay was immunoSEQ multiplex PCR. The repertoire includes about a million clones, about 74% of them detected once, and around 1.4% sits in the top ten. Sequencing was performed on memory CD4+ T cells sorted from blood. Subset of the sample: CD45RA-negative fraction. All receptors come from a man between 18 and 35 years old in good health.

V gene TRBV11-2 combines with J gene TRBJ1-1, with 8 bases fitting TRBD1. Trimming removed 1 base from V and 7 bases from J; junction bases left unmatched: 5. The CDR3 extends over 14 amino acids. Germline-derived CDR1 and CDR2 are SGHAT and FQNNGV. CDR3 sequence: CASSLGAGGIEAFF. The DNA for the CDR3 is TGTGCCAGCAGCTTAGGTGCAGGGGGCATTGAAGCTTTCTTT.

The chain employs TRBV4-1 and TRBJ1-5, with 8 positions matching TRBD1. The CDR3 is 16 residues long. V shed 3 bases and J 2 bases; nucleotides not matched to a gene: 6. Germline V gene lookup returns CDR1 MGHRA and CDR2 YSYEKL. CDR3 region: CASSQDRANGNQPQHF. The CDR3 bases are TGCGCCAGCAGCCAGGACAGGGCAAACGGCAATCAGCCCCAGCATTTT.

The chain uses TRBV6-5 and TRBJ1-5; 9 positions match TRBD1. The germline V gene encodes CDR1 MNHEY and CDR2 SVGAGI. Unmatched junction bases numbered 5, after V lost 6 bases and J lost 2 bases. The CDR3 contains 15 residues. The CDR3 reads CASRDTGGGNQPQHF. For the CDR3, the DNA is TGTGCCAGCAGGGATACAGGGGGCGGCAATCAGCCCCAGCATTTT.

The V gene is TRBV5-1, the J gene TRBJ2-4; D is perhaps TRBD1 (6 bases). The CDR3 sequence is 14 residues long. Germline V gene sequence: CDR1 SGHRS, CDR2 YFSETQ. The germline V and J ends were trimmed by 0 bases and 4 bases, with 8 bases remaining between them. The DNA for the CDR3 is TGCGCCAGCAGCTTGGAACAGGGAAAAAACATTCAGTACTTC. Protein: CASSLEQGKNIQYF.

In this sample, this clone turned up a few times. This chain connects TRBV6-1 to TRBJ2-6; no definite D call. With 10 bases removed from V and 2 bases from J, the gap between germline ends came to 9 bases. Germline V gives CDR1 MNHNS, CDR2 SASEGT. The CDR3 length is 13 residues. The CDR3 here is CATGETGANVLTF. The CDR3 bases are TGTGCCACTGGGGAAACTGGGGCCAACGTCCTGACTTTC.

The rearrangement links TRBV19 to TRBJ2-7; TRBD2 aligns across 8 bases. In germline, CDR1 is LNHDA, CDR2 SQIVND (reference sequence). The V segment lost 6 bases and the J segment 1 base; nucleotides outside the gene matches: 2. This CDR3 has 13 residues. The CDR3 reads CASSGGASYEQYF. CDR3 coding DNA: TGTGCCAGTAGCGGGGGGGCGTCCTACGAGCAGTACTTC.

V gene TRBV6-5 combines with J gene TRBJ1-2; D might be TRBD1 (6 bases). CDR3 length: 15 residues. Germline CDR1 MNHEY, CDR2 SVGAGI. V dropped 7 bases and J dropped 3 bases, with 18 bases sitting between them. The CDR3 region is CASNSGTKEDYGYTF. CDR3 nucleotide sequence: TGTGCCAGCAACTCCGGGACAAAGGAGGACTATGGCTACACCTTC.

The chain uses TRBV7-8 and TRBJ1-5, with D unresolved. With 5 bases removed from V and 7 bases from J, the gap between germline ends came to 12 bases. Germline V gene sequence: CDR1 SGHVS, CDR2 FQNEAQ. The CDR3 runs 13 residues. CDR3 residues: CASSPTEGQPQHF. CDR3 nucleotides: TGTGCCAGCAGCCCAACGGAGGGCCAGCCCCAGCATTTT.

V and J are TRBV5-1 and TRBJ2-5; 8 bases match TRBD1. The CDR3 is made up of 15 amino acids. Per germline, CDR1 SGHRS and CDR2 YFSETQ. The junction had 5 bases not matched to a gene; V was cut back by 2 bases and J by 2 bases. CDR3 protein: CASSFRTGHQETQYF. The DNA for the CDR3 is TGCGCCAGCAGCTTCCGGACAGGGCATCAAGAGACCCAGTACTTC.

The chain links TRBV27 to TRBJ2-3; a possible D gene is TRBD1 (6 bases). This CDR3 region has 14 residues. Per the germline V gene, CDR1 is MNHEY and CDR2 is SMNVEV (reference sequence). The ends were cut back, 4 bases at V and 4 bases at J, with 12 bases in the middle. CDR3 nucleotide sequence: TGTGCCAGCAGTTCACAGGGTTGGTCAGATACGCAGTATTTT. This encodes CASSSQGWSDTQYF.

This sequence joins TRBV7-2 and TRBJ2-1; 11 nucleotides line up with TRBD2. This CDR3 region has 16 residues. V lost 1 base and J lost 8; bases outside the gene matches: 7. The V gene's germline CDR1 is SGHTA and CDR2 FQGNSA. The CDR3 nucleotides read TGTGCCAGCAGCTTAGGGCATAGCGGGAGGGCCCATGAGCAGTTCTTC. It codes for CASSLGHSGRAHEQFF.